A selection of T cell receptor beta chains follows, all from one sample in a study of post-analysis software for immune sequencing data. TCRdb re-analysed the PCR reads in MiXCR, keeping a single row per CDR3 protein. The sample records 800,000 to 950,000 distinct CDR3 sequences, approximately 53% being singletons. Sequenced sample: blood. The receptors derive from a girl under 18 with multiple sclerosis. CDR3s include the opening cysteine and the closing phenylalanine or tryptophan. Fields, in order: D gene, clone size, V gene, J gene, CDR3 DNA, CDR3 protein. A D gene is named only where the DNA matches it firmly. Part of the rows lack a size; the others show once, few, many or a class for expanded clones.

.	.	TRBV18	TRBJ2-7	TGTGCCAGCTCACCACGGGTTCTCAGTGAGACCTACGAGCAGTACTTC	CASSPRVLSETYEQYF
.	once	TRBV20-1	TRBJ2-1	TGCAGTGCTAGAAGAGGGGCTCACTACAATGAGCAGTTCTTC	CSARRGAHYNEQFF
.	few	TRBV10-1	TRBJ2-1	TGCGCCAGCAGTGAATGGAGGGCGGCGTGGCAGTTCTTC	CASSEWRAAWQFF
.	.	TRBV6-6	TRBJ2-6	TGTGCCAGCAGTTATGGTCCGACATCTGGGGCCAACGTCCTGACTTTC	CASSYGPTSGANVLTF
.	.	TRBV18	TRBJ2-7	TGTGCCAGCTCACCAAGGCGCGAGCAGTACTTC	CASSPRREQYF
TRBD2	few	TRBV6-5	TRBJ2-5	TGTGCCAGCAGTTACACTAGCGGGGCGCAAGAGACCCAGTACTTC	CASSYTSGAQETQYF
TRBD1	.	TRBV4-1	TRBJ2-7	TGCGCCAGCAAAGTCCTAGGACAGGGTGGCGAGCAGTACTTC	CASKVLGQGGEQYF
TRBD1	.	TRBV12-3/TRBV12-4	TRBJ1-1	TGTGCCAGCAGCTCGGATCGGGACAGGGGGCTGAACACTGAAGCTTTCTTT	CASSSDRDRGLNTEAFF
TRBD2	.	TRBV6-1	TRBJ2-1	TGTGCCAGCAGTGCCTGGACTAGCGGGATATCTCGAAATGAGCAGTTCTTC	CASSAWTSGISRNEQFF
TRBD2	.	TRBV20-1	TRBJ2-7	TGCAGTGCTAGGGGGGGGGCGACTAGCGGGACCTACGAGCAGTACTTC	CSARGGATSGTYEQYF
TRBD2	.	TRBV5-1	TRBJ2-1	TGCGCCAGCAGCTTGCCCGGACTAGTCCATATGGGTGAGCAGTTCTTC	CASSLPGLVHMGEQFF
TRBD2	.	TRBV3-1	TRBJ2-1	TGTGCCAGCAGCCAAGTAACGGCGGGAGGGCCAGACAATGAGCAGTTCTTC	CASSQVTAGGPDNEQFF
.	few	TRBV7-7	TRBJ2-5	TGTGCTAGCAGCTTATCCCGACTGGAAGAGACCCAGTACTTC	CASSLSRLEETQYF
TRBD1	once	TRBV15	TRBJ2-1	TGTGCCACCAGCGTACCGGGACAGACAAACAATGGGCAGTTCTTC	CATSVPGQTNNGQFF
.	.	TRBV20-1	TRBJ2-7	TGCAGTGCTAGAGAAGTCTCCCTCGGCGAGCAGTACTTC	CSAREVSLGEQYF
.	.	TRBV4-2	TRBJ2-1	TGTGCCAGCAGCCAAGAAGGCAGTTTGGGCAATGAGCAGTTCTTC	CASSQEGSLGNEQFF
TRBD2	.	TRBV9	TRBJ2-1	TGTGCCAGCAGCGAAAGCGGGAGGGCCGTTGGGGAGCAGTTCTTC	CASSESGRAVGEQFF
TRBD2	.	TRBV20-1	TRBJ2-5	TGCAGTGCTAGAGGGACTAGCGGGGTACAAGAGACCCAGTACTTC	CSARGTSGVQETQYF
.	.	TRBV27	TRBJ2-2	TGTGCCAGCAGTTTAAGACGGCGGGGAGGCGCGAACACCGGGGAGCTGTTTTTT	CASSLRRRGGANTGELFF
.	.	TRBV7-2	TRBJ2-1	TGTGCCAGCAGCTTAGAGGGATCGAACAATGAGCAGTTCTTC	CASSLEGSNNEQFF
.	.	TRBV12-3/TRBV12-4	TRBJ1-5	TGTGCCAGCAGTTTTCGGAAGGGGGATCAGCCCCAGCATTTT	CASSFRKGDQPQHF
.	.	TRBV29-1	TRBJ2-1	TGCAGCGTTGAGTATCCAGGGATGATCCGTAATGAGCAGTTCTTC	CSVEYPGMIRNEQFF
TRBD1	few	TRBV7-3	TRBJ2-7	TGTGCCAGCAGCGTTACAGGGGGAAACTCCTACGAGCAGTACTTC	CASSVTGGNSYEQYF
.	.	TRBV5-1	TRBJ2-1	TGCGCCAGCGCGGAAGGTCCCTACAATGAGCAGTTCTTC	CASAEGPYNEQFF
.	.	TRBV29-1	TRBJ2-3	TGCAGCGTTGTAGGAGGGGGTCGCACAGATACGCAGTATTTT	CSVVGGGRTDTQYF
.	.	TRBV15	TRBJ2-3	TGTGCCACCAGCAGACCGCACACAGATACGCAGTATTTT	CATSRPHTDTQYF
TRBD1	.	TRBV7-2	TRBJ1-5	TGTGCCAGCAGCTTAGGGGACAGGGTTGGTCGCCAGCCCCAGCATTTT	CASSLGDRVGRQPQHF
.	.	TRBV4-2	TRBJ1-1	TGTGCCAGCAGCCAAGATGCAAACTTTGCATCGATGGCTTTCTTT	CASSQDANFASMAFF
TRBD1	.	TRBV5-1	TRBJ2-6	TGCGCCAGCAGCATTTTGACAGGGGACACCTCTGGGGCCAACGTCCTGACTTTC	CASSILTGDTSGANVLTF
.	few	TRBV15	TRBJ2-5	TGTGCCACCAGCAAACCGGGACTGGAAGAGACCCAGTACTTC	CATSKPGLEETQYF
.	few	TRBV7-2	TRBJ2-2	TGTGCCAGCAGCGTTACCTTTCGAACCGGGGAGCTGTTTTTT	CASSVTFRTGELFF
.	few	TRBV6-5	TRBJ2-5	TGTGCCAGCACTCGACCCGGAGAGACCCAGTACTTC	CASTRPGETQYF
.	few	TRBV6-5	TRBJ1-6	TGTGCCAGCAGTTATTCCGTCCAGGGGAGCTCCTATAATTCACCCCTCCACTTT	CASSYSVQGSSYNSPLHF
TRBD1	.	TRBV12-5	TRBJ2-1	TGTGCTAGTTGGGGGATTAGTGGGACAGGACTTTACAATGAGCAGTTCTTC	CASWGISGTGLYNEQFF
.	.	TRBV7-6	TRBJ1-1	TGTGCCAGCAGCCCCCACCGGGTGAAGAACACTGAAGCTTTCTTT	CASSPHRVKNTEAFF
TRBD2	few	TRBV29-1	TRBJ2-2	TGCAGCGTCCGTCTAGCGGGAGTAACCGGGGAGCTGTTTTTT	CSVRLAGVTGELFF
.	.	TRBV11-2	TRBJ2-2	TGTGCCAGCAGCCGGAGGAACCCCGTGAGAGGTGGGGAGCTGTTTTTT	CASSRRNPVRGGELFF
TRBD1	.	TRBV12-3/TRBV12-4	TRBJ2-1	TGTGCCAGCAGGGGGGCGGGACAGGTAAGCTCCTACAATGAGCAGTTCTTC	CASRGAGQVSSYNEQFF
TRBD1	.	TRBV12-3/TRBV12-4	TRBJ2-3	TGTGCCAGCAGTTTAGGCCGGGGACAGCCGAGCACAGATACGCAGTATTTT	CASSLGRGQPSTDTQYF
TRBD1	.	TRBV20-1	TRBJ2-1	TGCAGTGCTAGGACACTCGGGACAGGAGCTTTAAGACAGTTCTTC	CSARTLGTGALRQFF
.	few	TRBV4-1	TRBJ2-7	TGCGCCAGCAGCCAAGGGTACGGGGATCGTGGAGAGCAGTACTTC	CASSQGYGDRGEQYF
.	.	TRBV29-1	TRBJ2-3	TGCAGCGTTGAAGAACACGGGATTCGCACAGATACGCAGTATTTT	CSVEEHGIRTDTQYF
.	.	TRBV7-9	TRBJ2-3	TGTGCCAGCAGCCCTCGCGGAATCACAGATACGCAGTATTTT	CASSPRGITDTQYF